A selection of T cell receptor beta chains follows, all from one sample in a study of blood T cell repertoires in COVID-19. Sequencing was performed with immunoSEQ multiplex PCR; in TCRdb, only in-frame clones are kept and a portion is missing. Among about 30,000 clones listed, 83% were seen once. Sequencing was done on a sample of peripheral blood. The receptors stem from a human donor in a cohort sampled during active COVID-19. The CDR3 runs from the conserved cysteine through the conserved F or W. D genes are given only for firm matches. Only part of the rows carry a size: once, few, many, or a class if the clone is expanded.

clone_size: -
v_call: TRBV6-2/TRBV6-3
j_call: TRBJ1-1
d_call: -
cdr3_aa: CASSYWGRELNTEAFF
cdr3_nt: TGTGCCAGCAGTTACTGGGGCAGGGAACTGAACACTGAAGCTTTCTTT

clone_size: -
v_call: TRBV5-6
j_call: TRBJ1-2
d_call: TRBD1
cdr3_aa: CASSLGSTGGYGYTF
cdr3_nt: TGTGCCAGCAGCTTGGGATCGACAGGGGGGTATGGCTACACCTTC

clone_size: -
v_call: TRBV4-2
j_call: TRBJ2-5
d_call: TRBD2
cdr3_aa: CASSQLAGEQETQYF
cdr3_nt: TGTGCCAGCAGCCAACTAGCGGGAGAGCAAGAGACCCAGTACTTC

clone_size: -
v_call: TRBV4-3
j_call: TRBJ1-2
d_call: TRBD1
cdr3_aa: CASSQDRALTGGEDYGYTF
cdr3_nt: TGCGCCAGCAGCCAAGATCGGGCACTAACAGGGGGCGAAGACTATGGCTACACCTTC

clone_size: -
v_call: TRBV6-2/TRBV6-3
j_call: TRBJ1-5
d_call: TRBD1
cdr3_aa: CASSLQGLVNQPQHF
cdr3_nt: TGTGCCAGCAGCCTACAGGGGCTCGTCAATCAGCCCCAGCATTTT

clone_size: few
v_call: TRBV2
j_call: TRBJ2-3
d_call: TRBD2
cdr3_aa: CASSEALIAGNTDTQYF
cdr3_nt: TGTGCCAGCAGTGAAGCGCTTATAGCGGGGAACACAGATACGCAGTATTTT

clone_size: -
v_call: TRBV9
j_call: TRBJ2-2
d_call: -
cdr3_aa: CASSVVSASNTGELFF
cdr3_nt: TGTGCCAGCAGCGTAGTAAGCGCCTCAAACACCGGGGAGCTGTTTTTT

clone_size: -
v_call: TRBV4-1
j_call: TRBJ1-5
d_call: -
cdr3_aa: CASSQGQGRQPQHF
cdr3_nt: TGCGCCAGCAGCCAAGGGCAGGGGAGACAGCCCCAGCATTTT

clone_size: few
v_call: TRBV6-1
j_call: TRBJ1-6
d_call: TRBD1
cdr3_aa: CASSEGQGRSSPLHF
cdr3_nt: TGTGCCAGCAGTGAGGGACAGGGAAGAAGTTCACCCCTCCACTTT

clone_size: -
v_call: TRBV9
j_call: TRBJ2-5
d_call: -
cdr3_aa: CASSVYLQGQETQYF
cdr3_nt: TGTGCCAGCAGCGTATACCTACAGGGACAAGAGACCCAGTACTTC

clone_size: -
v_call: TRBV19
j_call: TRBJ1-6
d_call: TRBD1
cdr3_aa: CASSIDRQGNSPLHF
cdr3_nt: TGTGCCAGTAGTATAGATAGACAGGGTAATTCACCCCTCCACTTT

clone_size: -
v_call: TRBV10-3
j_call: TRBJ2-1
d_call: -
cdr3_aa: CAISARGEQFF
cdr3_nt: TGTGCCATCAGTGCCAGGGGTGAGCAGTTCTTC

clone_size: -
v_call: TRBV24-1
j_call: TRBJ1-3
d_call: TRBD1
cdr3_aa: CATSDPGQGGNTIYF
cdr3_nt: TGTGCCACCAGTGATCCGGGACAGGGGGGGAACACCATATATTTT

clone_size: -
v_call: TRBV12-3/TRBV12-4
j_call: TRBJ2-3
d_call: TRBD2
cdr3_aa: CASSLGGADTQYF
cdr3_nt: TGTGCCAGCAGCCTTGGGGGGGCAGATACGCAGTATTTT